One and the same sample provided the 9 T cell receptor beta chains below, sequenced in a study of T cell responses to AZD1222 COVID-19 vaccine. TCRdb's copy holds only in-frame clones and misses some; the assay was immunoSEQ multiplex PCR. The sample has fewer than 130,000 clones, 87% seen once. The sequencing here drew on peripheral blood, taken on day 0 of AZD1222 vaccination. These TCRs come from an adult in good health.

V gene TRBV5-1 combines with J gene TRBJ1-4; possible D gene TRBD1, 6 bases. Trimming took off 3 bases at V and 5 bases at J, with 17 bases between the two ends. CDR3 length equals 16 residues. Germline CDR1 SGHRS, CDR2 YFSETQ. The CDR3 nucleotides read TGCGCCAGCAGCTCCCGCGGGGGCCTAATGAATGAAAAACTGTTTTTT. This sequence encodes CASSSRGGLMNEKLFF.

This clone has just a few counts. The CDR3: CASSQGGRAGDEQYF. DNA for the CDR3: TGTGCCAGCAGTCAAGGCGGGAGGGCCGGCGACGAGCAGTACTTC. The V gene is TRBV6-6, the J gene TRBJ2-7, with 9 bases lining up with TRBD2. The trim removed 5 bases at V and 5 bases at J, leaving 10 bases unmatched. This CDR3 region has 15 residues. Looked up from germline, CDR1 is MNHNY and CDR2 is SVGAGI (reference sequence).

The rearrangement uses TRBV27 and TRBJ1-2; D gene unclear. Trimming left V 2 bases short and J 5 bases short, with 9 bases between. The CDR3 has 13 amino acids. Looked up from germline, CDR1 is MNHEY and CDR2 is SMNVEV (reference sequence). In DNA, the CDR3 is TGTGCCAGCAGTTTAGGTCGAGGATATGGCTACACCTTC. Protein: CASSLGRGYGYTF.

CDR3 protein: CASSQARYEQYF. In nucleotides, the CDR3 is TGTGCCAGCAGCCAAGCCCGCTACGAGCAGTACTTC. V and J are TRBV3-1 (or the pseudogene TRBV3-2) and TRBJ2-7; unclear D gene. This CDR3 region has 12 residues. Germline values: CDR1 LGHDT, CDR2 YNNKEL (reference sequence). Between the trimmed V and J ends, which lost 1 base and 3 bases, there was a span of 4 bases.

This sequence joins TRBV19 and TRBJ1-3; 8 bases fit TRBD1. Unmatched junction bases numbered 11, after V lost 7 bases and J lost 0 bases. Germline loops: CDR1 LNHDA, CDR2 SQIVND (reference sequence). The CDR3 is made up of 17 amino acids. CDR3 sequence (DNA): TGTGCCAGTACCCGGACAGGGTATTTTAACTCTGGAAACACCATATATTTT. It encodes CASTRTGYFNSGNTIYF.

The CDR3 loop is CASSPTSGGSQYF. For the CDR3, the DNA is TGTGCCAGCAGTCCTACTAGCGGGGGGTCACAGTACTTC. V gene TRBV6-5 combines with J gene TRBJ2-7; 12 bases align to TRBD2. V was pared by 5 bases and J by 10 bases, with 6 bases of the junction left unmatched. This CDR3 contains 13 residues. Germline CDR1 and CDR2: MNHEY and SVGAGI.

This clone has a single count. The V and J genes are TRBV5-1 and TRBJ1-2; 12 nucleotides line up with TRBD1. With V trimmed by 4 bases and J by 4 bases, 2 bases remained unmatched. Germline V gives CDR1 SGHRS, CDR2 YFSETQ. The CDR3 covers 14 residues. CDR3 in DNA: TGCGCCAGCAGCGGGACAGGGGGCATCTATGGCTACACCTTC. Residues: CASSGTGGIYGYTF.

This chain joins TRBV5-4 and TRBJ2-3; D call uncertain. This CDR3 has 12 amino acids. The V end was cut by 1 base, the J end by 3 bases, with 3 bases between. Germline V gene lookup returns CDR1 SGHNT and CDR2 YYREEE (reference sequence). The CDR3 reads CASSLRTDTQYF. For the CDR3, the DNA is TGTGCCAGCAGCTTGCGTACAGATACGCAGTATTTT.

The chain recombines TRBV28 with TRBJ2-7, with a weak D call TRBD1 (6 bases). The CDR3 sequence is 13 residues long. The germline V and J ends were trimmed by 5 bases and 3 bases, with 11 bases remaining between them. Per germline, CDR1 MDHEN and CDR2 SYDVKM. CDR3 region: CASSPLDSYEQYF. In nucleotides, the CDR3 is TGTGCCAGCAGTCCATTGGACAGCTACGAGCAGTACTTC.